Included here is one TCR beta chain sequence, with context. Seattle researchers signed up patients amid active infection and tracked them longitudinally. The sample originates from a study of blood T cell repertoires in COVID-19. Study-wide context: Sites across the United States, Italy and Spain contributed samples from acute and convalescent COVID-19. T cells, B-cell-depleted T cells, or PBMCs supplied cDNA or gDNA.

Original handling: For nucleated cells, counts were estimated from reference gene primer amplification. Sequencing used immunoSEQ multiplex PCR; TCRdb keeps in-frame clones, though not all of them. V, J and clone size derive from that table, while D and trimming were established from the DNA sequence. The top ten clones hold around 11% of a sample with 250,000 to 350,000 clones, 88% of them seen once. The clonotype comes from a woman aged 25-40 years with COVID-19, enrolled during active disease. What was sequenced was peripheral blood.

CDR3 region: CASSPYSNQPQHF. The CDR3 bases are TGTGCCAGCAGTCCGTATAGCAATCAGCCCCAGCATTTT. This rearrangement joins TRBV12-3 or TRBV12-4 to TRBJ1-5; D is undetermined. V shed 5 bases and J shed 0 bases, with 5 bases lying between them. This CDR3 is 13 amino acids long.